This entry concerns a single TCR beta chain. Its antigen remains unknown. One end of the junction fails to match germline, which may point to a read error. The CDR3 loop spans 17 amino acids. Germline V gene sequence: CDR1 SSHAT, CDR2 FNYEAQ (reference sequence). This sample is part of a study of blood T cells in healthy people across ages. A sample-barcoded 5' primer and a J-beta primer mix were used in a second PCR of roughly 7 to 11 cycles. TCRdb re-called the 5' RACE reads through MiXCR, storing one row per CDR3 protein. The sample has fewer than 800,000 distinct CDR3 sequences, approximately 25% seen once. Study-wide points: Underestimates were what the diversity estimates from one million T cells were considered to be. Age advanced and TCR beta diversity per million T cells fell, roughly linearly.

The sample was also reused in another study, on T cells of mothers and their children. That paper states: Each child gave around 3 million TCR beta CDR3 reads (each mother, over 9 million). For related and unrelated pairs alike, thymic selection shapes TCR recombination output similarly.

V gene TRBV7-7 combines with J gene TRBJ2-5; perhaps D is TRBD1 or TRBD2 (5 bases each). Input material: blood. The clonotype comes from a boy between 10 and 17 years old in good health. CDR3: CASSLSGTPNIQETQYF. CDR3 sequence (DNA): TGTGCTAGCAGCTTATCCGGGACCCCTAACATCCAAGAGACCCAGTACTTC.